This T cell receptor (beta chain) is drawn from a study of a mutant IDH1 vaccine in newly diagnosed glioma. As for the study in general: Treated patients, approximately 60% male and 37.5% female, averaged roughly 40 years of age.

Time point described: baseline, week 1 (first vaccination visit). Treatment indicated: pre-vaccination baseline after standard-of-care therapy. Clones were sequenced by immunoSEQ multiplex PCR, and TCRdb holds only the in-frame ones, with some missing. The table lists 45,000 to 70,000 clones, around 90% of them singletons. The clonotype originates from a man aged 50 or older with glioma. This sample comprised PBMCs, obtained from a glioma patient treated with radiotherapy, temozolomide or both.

For the CDR3, the DNA is TGTGCCAGCACCAAGTCGGACGGGGGCTATGGCTACACCTTC. Protein product: CASTKSDGGYGYTF. The chain is built from TRBV7-9 and TRBJ1-2, with a possible D match to TRBD1 (5 bases). CDR1 and CDR2 (germline): SEHNR, FQNEAQ (reference sequence). This CDR3 comprises 14 residues. The germline V and J ends were trimmed by 7 bases and 4 bases, with 16 bases remaining between them.